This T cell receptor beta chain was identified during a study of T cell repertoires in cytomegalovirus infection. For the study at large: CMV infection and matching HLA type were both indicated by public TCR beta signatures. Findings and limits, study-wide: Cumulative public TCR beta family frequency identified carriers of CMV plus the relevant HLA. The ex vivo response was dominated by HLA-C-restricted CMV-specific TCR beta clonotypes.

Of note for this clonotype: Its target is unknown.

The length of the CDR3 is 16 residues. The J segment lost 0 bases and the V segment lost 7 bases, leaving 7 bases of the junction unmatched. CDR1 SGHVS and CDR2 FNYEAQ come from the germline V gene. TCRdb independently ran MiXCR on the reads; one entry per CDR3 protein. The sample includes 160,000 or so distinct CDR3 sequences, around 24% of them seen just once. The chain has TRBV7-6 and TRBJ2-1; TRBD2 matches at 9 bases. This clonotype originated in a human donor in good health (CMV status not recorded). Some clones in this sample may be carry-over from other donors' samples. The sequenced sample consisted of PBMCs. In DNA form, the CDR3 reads TGTGCCAGCATCCCGGGACTAGCAAACTCCTACAATGAGCAGTTCTTC. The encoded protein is CASIPGLANSYNEQFF.